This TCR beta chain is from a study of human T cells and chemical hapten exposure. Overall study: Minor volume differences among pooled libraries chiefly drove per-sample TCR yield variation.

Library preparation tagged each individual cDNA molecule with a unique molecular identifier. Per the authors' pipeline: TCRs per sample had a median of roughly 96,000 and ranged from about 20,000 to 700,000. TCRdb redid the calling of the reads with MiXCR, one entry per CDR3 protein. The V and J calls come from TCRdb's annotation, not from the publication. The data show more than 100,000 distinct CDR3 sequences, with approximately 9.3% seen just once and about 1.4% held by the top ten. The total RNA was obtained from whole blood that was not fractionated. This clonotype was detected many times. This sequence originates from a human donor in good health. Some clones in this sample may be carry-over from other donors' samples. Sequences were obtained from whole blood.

The CDR3 DNA is TGTGCCAGCAAGAGGGCCAGCTACGAGCAGTACTTC. Translated: CASKRASYEQYF. The chain employs TRBV6-2 or TRBV6-3 and TRBJ2-7; a possible D gene is TRBD2 (5 bases). CDR3 size: 12 residues. V was pared by 7 bases and J by 3 bases, with 10 bases between. Germline V gene lookup returns CDR1 MNHEY and CDR2 SVGEGT.